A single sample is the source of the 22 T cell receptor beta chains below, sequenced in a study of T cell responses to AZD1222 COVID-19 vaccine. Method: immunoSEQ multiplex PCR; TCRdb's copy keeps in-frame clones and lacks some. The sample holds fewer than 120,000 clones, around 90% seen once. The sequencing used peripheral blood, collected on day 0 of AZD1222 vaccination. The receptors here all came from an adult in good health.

Here the CDR3 DNA reads TGCAGTGCCCGGGGGTTGGGGGCTTTCTTT. Translated, it gives CSARGLGAFF. This chain connects TRBV20-1 to TRBJ1-1, with D tentatively TRBD1 (5 bases). The V and J ends lost 6 bases and 11 bases respectively, with 13 bases between them. The CDR3 loop spans 10 amino acids. CDR1 and CDR2 from the germline V gene are DFQATT and SNEGSKA (reference sequence).

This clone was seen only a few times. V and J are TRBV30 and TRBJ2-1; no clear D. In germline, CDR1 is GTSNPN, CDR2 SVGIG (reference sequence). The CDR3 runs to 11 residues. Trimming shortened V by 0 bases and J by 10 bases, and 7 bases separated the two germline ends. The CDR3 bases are TGTGCCTGGAGTGTACGTAGGGAGCAGTTCTTC. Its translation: CAWSVRREQFF.

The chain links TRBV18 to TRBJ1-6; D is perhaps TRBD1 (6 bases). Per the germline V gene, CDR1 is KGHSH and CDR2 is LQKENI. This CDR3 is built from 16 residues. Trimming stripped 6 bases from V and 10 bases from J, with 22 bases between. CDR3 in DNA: TGTGCCAGCTCGCAACTGGCGCAACAGGGAGGGTCACCCCTCCACTTT. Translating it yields CASSQLAQQGGSPLHF.

Here the CDR3 DNA reads TGCGCCAGCAGGGACCGGGTCGACGAGCAGTACTTC. Protein product: CASRDRVDEQYF. The V call is TRBV10-2, the J call TRBJ2-7; D is undetermined. Between the trimmed V and J ends, which lost 6 bases and 5 bases, there was a span of 11 bases. Germline V lookup: CDR1 WSHSY, CDR2 SAAADI. The CDR3 has 12 residues.

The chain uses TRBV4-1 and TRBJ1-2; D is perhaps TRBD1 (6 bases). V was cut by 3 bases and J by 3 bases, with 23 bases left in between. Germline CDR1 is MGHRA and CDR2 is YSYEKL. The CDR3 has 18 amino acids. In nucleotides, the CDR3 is TGCGCCAGCAGCCAGGAAGGCGGCACAGGGAGGGCTCACTATGGCTACACCTTC. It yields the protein CASSQEGGTGRAHYGYTF.

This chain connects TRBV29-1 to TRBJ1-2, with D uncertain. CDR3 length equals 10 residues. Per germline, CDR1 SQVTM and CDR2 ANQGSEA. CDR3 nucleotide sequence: TGCAACACTTCGGAGGGCGGCTACACCTTC. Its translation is CNTSEGGYTF.

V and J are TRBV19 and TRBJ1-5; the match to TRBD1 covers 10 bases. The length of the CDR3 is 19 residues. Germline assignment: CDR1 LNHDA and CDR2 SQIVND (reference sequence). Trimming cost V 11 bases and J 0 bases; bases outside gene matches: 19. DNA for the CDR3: TGTGCCTCCAGCGGGGGTTACGTGACAGGGGGCAATAGCAATCAGCCCCAGCATTTT. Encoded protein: CASSGGYVTGGNSNQPQHF.

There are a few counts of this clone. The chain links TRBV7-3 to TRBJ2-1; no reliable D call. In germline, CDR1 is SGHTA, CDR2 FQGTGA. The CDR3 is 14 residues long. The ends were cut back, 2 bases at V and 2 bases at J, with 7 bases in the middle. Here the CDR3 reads CASSLGPTYNEQFF. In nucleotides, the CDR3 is TGTGCCAGCAGCTTAGGGCCGACCTACAATGAGCAGTTCTTC.

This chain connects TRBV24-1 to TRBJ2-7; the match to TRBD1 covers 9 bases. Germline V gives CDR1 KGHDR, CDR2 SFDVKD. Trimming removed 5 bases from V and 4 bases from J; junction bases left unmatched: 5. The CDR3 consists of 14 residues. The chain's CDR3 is CATSAAGQGYEQYF. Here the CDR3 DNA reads TGTGCCACCAGTGCCGCGGGACAGGGATACGAGCAGTACTTC.

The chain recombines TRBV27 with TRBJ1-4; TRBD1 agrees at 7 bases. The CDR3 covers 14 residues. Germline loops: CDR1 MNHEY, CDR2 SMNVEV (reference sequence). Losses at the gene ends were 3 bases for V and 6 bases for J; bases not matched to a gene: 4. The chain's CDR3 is CASSFGTAYEKLFF. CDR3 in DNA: TGTGCCAGCAGTTTCGGGACAGCTTATGAAAAACTGTTTTTT. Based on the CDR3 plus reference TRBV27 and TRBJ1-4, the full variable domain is EAQVTQNPRYLITVTGKKLTVTCSQNMNHEYMSWYRQDPGLGLRQIYYSMNVEVTDKGDVPEGYKVSRKEKRNFPLILESPSPNQTSLYFCASSFGTAYEKLFFGSGTQLSVL.

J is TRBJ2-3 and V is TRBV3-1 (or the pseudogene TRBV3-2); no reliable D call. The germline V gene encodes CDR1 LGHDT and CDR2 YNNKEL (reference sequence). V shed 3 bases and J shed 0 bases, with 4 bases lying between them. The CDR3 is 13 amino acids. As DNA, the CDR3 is TGTGCCAGCAGCCACCTTAGCACAGATACGCAGTATTTT. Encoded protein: CASSHLSTDTQYF.

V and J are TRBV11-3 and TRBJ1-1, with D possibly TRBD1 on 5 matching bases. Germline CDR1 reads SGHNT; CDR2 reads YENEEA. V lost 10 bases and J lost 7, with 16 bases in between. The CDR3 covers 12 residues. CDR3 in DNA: TGTGCCACCTCGAGGGGAAACGGTGAAGCTTTCTTT. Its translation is CATSRGNGEAFF.

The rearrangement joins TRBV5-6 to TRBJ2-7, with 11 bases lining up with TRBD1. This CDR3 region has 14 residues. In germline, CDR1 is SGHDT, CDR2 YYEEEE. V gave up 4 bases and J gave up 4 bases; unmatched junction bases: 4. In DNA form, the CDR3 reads TGTGCCAGCAGCCCCGGACAGGGGGCTTACGAGCAGTACTTC. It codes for CASSPGQGAYEQYF.

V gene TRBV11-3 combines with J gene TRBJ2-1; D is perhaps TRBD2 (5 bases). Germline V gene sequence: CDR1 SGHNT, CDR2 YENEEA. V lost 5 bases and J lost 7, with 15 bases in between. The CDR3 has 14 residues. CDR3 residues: CASSPRAVGNEQFF. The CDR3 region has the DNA TGTGCCAGCAGCCCGAGGGCGGTGGGAAATGAGCAGTTCTTC.

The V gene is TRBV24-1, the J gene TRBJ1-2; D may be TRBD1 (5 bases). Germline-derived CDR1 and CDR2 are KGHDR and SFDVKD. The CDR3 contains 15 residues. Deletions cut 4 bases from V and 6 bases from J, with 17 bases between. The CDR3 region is CATSDPARAADGYTF. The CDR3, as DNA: TGTGCCACCAGTGACCCGGCCAGGGCGGCGGATGGCTACACCTTC.

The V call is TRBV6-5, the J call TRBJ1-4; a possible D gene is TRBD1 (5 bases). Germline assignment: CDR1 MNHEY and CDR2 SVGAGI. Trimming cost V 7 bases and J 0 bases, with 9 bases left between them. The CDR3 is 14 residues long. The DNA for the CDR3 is TGTGCCAGCAAGCCGGGACCAACTAATGAAAAACTGTTTTTT. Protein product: CASKPGPTNEKLFF.

CDR3 nucleotides: TGTGCCAGCAGCTTCGACAGGGGTGGCTCACCCCTCCACTTT. Encoded protein: CASSFDRGGSPLHF. This chain links TRBV11-1 with TRBJ1-6; 8 bases fit TRBD1. Losses at the gene ends were 3 bases for V and 10 bases for J; bases not matched to a gene: 5. The CDR3 loop spans 14 amino acids. Germline V gene data show CDR1 as SGHAT and CDR2 as FQDESV (reference sequence).

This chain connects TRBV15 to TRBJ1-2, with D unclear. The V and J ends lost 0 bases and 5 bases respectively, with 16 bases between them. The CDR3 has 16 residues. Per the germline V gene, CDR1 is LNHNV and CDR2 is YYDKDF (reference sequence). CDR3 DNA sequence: TGTGCCACCAGCAGAGAGTATGACGGCGTAGCATATGGCTACACCTTC. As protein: CATSREYDGVAYGYTF.

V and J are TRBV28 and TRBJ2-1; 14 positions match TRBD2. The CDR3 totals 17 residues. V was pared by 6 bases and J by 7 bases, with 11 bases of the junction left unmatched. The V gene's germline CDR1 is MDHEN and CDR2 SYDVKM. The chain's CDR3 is CASRTDGLAGGGNEQFF. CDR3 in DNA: TGTGCCAGCAGAACAGATGGACTAGCGGGGGGAGGGAATGAGCAGTTCTTC.

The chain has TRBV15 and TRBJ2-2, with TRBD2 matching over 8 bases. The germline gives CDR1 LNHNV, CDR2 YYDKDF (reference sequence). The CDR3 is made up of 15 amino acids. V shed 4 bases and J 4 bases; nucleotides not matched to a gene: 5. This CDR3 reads CATSKRGGPTGELFF. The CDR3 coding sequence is TGTGCCACCAGCAAACGGGGGGGCCCCACCGGGGAGCTGTTTTTT.

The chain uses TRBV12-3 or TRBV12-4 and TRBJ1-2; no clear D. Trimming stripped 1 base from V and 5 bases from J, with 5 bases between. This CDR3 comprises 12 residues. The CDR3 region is CASSLGEYGYTF. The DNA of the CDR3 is TGTGCCAGCAGTTTAGGGGAATATGGCTACACCTTC.

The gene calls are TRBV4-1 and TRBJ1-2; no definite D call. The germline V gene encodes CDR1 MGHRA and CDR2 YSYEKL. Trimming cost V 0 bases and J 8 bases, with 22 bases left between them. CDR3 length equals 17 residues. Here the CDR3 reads CASSQESGGYGERGYTF. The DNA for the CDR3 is TGCGCCAGCAGCCAAGAGTCGGGCGGGTATGGTGAGAGGGGCTACACCTTC.